The sequence of this T cell receptor beta chain was determined in a study of cytomegalovirus exposure and HLA in healthy donors. The study ran its PCR with 60 Vbeta and 13 Jbeta primers. Assay used: immunoSEQ multiplex PCR; TCRdb lists only in-frame clones, some missing. The table has over 85,000 clones, about 74% seen once. Study-wide findings and caveats: An analysis that came later showed most CMV-associated TCR beta chains appearing HLA-restricted. A list of roughly 160 TCR beta chains associated with cytomegalovirus was given.

Comment on this clone: Antigen: not known.

The germline gives CDR1 SGDLS, CDR2 YYNGEE. The CDR3 is made up of 15 amino acids. The V segment lost 4 bases and the J segment 1 base; nucleotides outside the gene matches: 5. V is TRBV9 and J is TRBJ1-1; 9 nucleotides align to TRBD1. Sequences were obtained from PBMCs. The receptor was derived from a male donor in good health and CMV-seropositive. The DNA of the CDR3 is TGTGCCAGCAGCCCCCGGGACAGGGAGAACACTGAAGCTTTCTTT. Amino acid sequence: CASSPRDRENTEAFF.